These T cell receptor beta chains were read from a single sample in a study of OX40 agonist ivuxolimab in advanced cancers. Some clones are missing from TCRdb's copy, which holds only in-frame ones; the method was immunoSEQ multiplex PCR. The repertoire consists of some 99,000 clones, with about 92% occurring once and the leading ten covering about 1.5%. The material sequenced was CD4+ or CD8+ T cells sorted from blood, taken in a trial of the OX40 agonist ivuxolimab. All receptors come from an adult with an advanced solid tumor such as melanoma, head and neck, liver or kidney cancer. CDR3s leave out the opening cysteine and the closing phenylalanine or tryptophan. Fields, in order: D gene, V gene, J gene, CDR3 protein. The D gene is left open where the match is weak.

TRBD1	TRBV7-2	TRBJ1-5	ASSVQGANNQPQH
.	TRBV5-1	TRBJ2-7	ASSLASGARGSFYEQY
TRBD2	TRBV7-2	TRBJ2-1	ASSLGVTAGGDEQF
TRBD1	TRBV7-2	TRBJ1-2	ASSSSRTGVAYGYT
TRBD1	TRBV7-6	TRBJ1-3	ASSRTGGTSGNTIY
.	TRBV5-1	TRBJ1-1	ASSSEGDRLTEAF
.	TRBV6-6	TRBJ2-1	ASRLNRSYNEQF
.	TRBV11-3	TRBJ2-7	ASSSSWTDNYEQY
.	TRBV29-1	TRBJ2-3	SVEDPAGPDTQY
TRBD1	TRBV5-1	TRBJ2-6	ASSSGQVYDLNSGANVLT